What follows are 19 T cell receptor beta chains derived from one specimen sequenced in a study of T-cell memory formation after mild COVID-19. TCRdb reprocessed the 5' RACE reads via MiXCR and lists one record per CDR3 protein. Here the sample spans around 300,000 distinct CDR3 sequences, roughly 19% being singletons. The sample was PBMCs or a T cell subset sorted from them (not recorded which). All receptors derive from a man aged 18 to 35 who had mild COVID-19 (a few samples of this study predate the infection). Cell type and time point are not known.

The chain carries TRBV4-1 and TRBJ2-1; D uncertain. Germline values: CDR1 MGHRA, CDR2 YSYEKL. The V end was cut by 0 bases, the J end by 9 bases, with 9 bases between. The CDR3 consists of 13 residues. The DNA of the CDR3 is TGCGCCAGCAGCCAAGAGGGTGTGACTGAGCAGTTCTTC. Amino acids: CASSQEGVTEQFF.

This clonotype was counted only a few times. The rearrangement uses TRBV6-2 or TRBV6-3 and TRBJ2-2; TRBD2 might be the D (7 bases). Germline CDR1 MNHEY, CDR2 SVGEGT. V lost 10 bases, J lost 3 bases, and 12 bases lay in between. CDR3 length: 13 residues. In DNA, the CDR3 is TGTGCCACCGCGGGGGCGGACACCGGGGAGCTGTTTTTT. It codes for CATAGADTGELFF.

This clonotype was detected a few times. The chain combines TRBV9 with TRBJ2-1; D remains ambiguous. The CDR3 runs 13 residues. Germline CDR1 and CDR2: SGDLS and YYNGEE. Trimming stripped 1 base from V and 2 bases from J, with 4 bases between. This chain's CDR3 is CASSVQTYNEQFF. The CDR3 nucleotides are TGTGCCAGCAGCGTACAAACCTACAATGAGCAGTTCTTC.

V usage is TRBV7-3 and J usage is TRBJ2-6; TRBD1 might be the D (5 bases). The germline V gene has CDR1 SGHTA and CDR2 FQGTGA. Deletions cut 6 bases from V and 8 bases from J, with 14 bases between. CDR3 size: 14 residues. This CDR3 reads CASRSQGVTNVLTF. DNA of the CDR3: TGTGCCAGCAGATCTCAGGGTGTGACCAACGTCCTGACTTTC.

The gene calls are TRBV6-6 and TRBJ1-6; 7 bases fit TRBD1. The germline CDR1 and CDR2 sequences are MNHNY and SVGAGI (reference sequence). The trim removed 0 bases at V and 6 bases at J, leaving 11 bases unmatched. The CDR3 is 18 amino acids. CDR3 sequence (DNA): TGTGCCAGCAGTTACTCGACCGCAGGGGGGCCAAGTAATTCACCCCTCCACTTT. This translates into CASSYSTAGGPSNSPLHF.

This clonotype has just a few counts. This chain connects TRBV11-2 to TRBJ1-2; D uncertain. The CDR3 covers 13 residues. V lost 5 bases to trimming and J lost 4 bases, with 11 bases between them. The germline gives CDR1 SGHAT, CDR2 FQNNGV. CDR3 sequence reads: CASSPGLTYGYTF. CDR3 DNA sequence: TGTGCCAGCAGCCCGGGTTTGACCTATGGCTACACCTTC.

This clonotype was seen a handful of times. The CDR3 spells CASSQVSGADTQYF. CDR3 in DNA: TGTGCCAGCTCACAAGTCTCGGGCGCAGATACGCAGTATTTT. V and J are TRBV18 and TRBJ2-3; no reliable D call. The germline CDR1 and CDR2 sequences are KGHSH and LQKENI. V was clipped by 4 bases and J by 4 bases, with 12 bases between them. The CDR3 sequence is 14 residues long.

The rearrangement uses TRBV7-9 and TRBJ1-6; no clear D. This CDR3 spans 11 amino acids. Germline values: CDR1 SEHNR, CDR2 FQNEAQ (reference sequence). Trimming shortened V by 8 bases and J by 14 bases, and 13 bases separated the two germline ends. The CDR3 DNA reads TGTGCCAGCGGGTCTAATTTGGCCCTCCACTTT. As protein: CASGSNLALHF.

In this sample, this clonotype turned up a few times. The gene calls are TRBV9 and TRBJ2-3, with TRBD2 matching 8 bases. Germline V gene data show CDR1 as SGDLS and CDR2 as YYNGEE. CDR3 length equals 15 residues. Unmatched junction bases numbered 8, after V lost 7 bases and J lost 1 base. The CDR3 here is CASRGGSGGTDTQYF. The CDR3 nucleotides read TGTGCCAGCCGGGGGGGCTCCGGGGGCACAGATACGCAGTATTTT.

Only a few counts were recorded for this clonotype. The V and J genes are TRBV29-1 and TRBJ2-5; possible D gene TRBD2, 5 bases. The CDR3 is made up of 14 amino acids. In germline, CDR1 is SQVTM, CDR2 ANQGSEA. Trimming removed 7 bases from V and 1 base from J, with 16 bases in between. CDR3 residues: CSGRPGGLQETQYF. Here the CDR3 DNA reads TGCAGCGGTAGGCCCGGAGGACTCCAAGAGACCCAGTACTTC.

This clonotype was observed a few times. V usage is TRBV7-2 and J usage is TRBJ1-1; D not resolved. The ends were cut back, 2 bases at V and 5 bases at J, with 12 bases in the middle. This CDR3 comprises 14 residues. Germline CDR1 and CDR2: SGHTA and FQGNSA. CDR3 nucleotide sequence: TGTGCCAGCAGCTTACAGAGTTGGGGTACTGAAGCTTTCTTT. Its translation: CASSLQSWGTEAFF.

In nucleotides, the CDR3 is TGTGCCAGCAGCCATAGCGGGGGGCCCTACAATGAGCAGTTCTTC. Residues: CASSHSGGPYNEQFF. This chain links TRBV7-3 with TRBJ2-1; the match to TRBD2 covers 10 bases. The J segment lost 2 bases and the V segment lost 5 bases, leaving 3 bases of the junction unmatched. Germline loops: CDR1 SGHTA, CDR2 FQGTGA. The CDR3 sequence is 15 residues long.

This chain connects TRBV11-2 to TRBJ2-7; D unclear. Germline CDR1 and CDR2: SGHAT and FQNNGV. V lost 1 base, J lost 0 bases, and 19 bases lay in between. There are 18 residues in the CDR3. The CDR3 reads CASSLAGSPRAYSYEQYV. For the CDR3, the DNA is TGTGCCAGCAGCTTAGCCGGTTCGCCCCGGGCATACTCCTACGAGCAGTACGTC.

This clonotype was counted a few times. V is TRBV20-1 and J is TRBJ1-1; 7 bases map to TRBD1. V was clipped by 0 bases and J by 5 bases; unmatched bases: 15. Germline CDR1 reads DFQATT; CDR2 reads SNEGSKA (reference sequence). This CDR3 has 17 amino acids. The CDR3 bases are TGCAGTGCTAGAGATCTCCTTCTACAGGGGCCGTGGACTGAAGCTTTCTTT. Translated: CSARDLLLQGPWTEAFF.

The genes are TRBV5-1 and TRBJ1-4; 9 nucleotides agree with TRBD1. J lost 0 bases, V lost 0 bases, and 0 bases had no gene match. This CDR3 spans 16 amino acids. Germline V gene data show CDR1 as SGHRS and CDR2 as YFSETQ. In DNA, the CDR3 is TGCGCCAGCAGCTTGGGGGACAGGGCAACTAATGAAAAACTGTTTTTT. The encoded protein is CASSLGDRATNEKLFF.

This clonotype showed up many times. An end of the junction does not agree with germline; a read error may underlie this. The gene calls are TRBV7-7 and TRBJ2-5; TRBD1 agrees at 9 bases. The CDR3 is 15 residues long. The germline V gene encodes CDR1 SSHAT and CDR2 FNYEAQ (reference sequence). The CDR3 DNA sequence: TGTGCTAGCAGCTCCGGGACAGGGTGGTACGAGACCCAGTACTTC. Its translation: CASSSGTGWYETQYF.

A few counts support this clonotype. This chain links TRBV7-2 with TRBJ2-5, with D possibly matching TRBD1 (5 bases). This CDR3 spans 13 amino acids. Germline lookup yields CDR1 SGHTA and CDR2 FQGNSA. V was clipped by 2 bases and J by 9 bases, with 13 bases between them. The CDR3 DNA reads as TGTGCCAGCAGCTTATCCCCCAGGGCTTCCCAGTACTTC. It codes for CASSLSPRASQYF. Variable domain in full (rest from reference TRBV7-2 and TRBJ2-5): GAGVSQSPSNKVTEKGKDVELRCDPISGHTALYWYRQSLGQGLEFLIYFQGNSAPDKSGLPSDRFSAERTGGSVSTLTIQRTQQEDSAVYLCASSLSPRASQYFGPGTRLLVL.

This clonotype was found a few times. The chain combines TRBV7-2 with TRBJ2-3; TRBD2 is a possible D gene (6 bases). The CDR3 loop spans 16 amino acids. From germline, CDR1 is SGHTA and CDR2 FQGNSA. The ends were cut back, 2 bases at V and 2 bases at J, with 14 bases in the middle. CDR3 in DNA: TGTGCCAGCAGCTTATATCGGGGGTCATACACAGATACGCAGTATTTT. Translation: CASSLYRGSYTDTQYF.

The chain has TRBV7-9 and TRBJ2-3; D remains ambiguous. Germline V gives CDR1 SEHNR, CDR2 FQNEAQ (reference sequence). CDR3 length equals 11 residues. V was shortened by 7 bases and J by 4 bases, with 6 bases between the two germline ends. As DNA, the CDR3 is TGTGCCAGCACTCCCGCAGATACGCAGTATTTT. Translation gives CASTPADTQYF. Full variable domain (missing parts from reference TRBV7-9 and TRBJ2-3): DTGVSQNPRHKITKRGQNVTFRCDPISEHNRLYWYRQTLGQGPEFLTYFQNEAQLEKSRLLSDRFSAERPKGSFSTLEIQRTEQGDSAMYLCASTPADTQYFGPGTRLTVL.